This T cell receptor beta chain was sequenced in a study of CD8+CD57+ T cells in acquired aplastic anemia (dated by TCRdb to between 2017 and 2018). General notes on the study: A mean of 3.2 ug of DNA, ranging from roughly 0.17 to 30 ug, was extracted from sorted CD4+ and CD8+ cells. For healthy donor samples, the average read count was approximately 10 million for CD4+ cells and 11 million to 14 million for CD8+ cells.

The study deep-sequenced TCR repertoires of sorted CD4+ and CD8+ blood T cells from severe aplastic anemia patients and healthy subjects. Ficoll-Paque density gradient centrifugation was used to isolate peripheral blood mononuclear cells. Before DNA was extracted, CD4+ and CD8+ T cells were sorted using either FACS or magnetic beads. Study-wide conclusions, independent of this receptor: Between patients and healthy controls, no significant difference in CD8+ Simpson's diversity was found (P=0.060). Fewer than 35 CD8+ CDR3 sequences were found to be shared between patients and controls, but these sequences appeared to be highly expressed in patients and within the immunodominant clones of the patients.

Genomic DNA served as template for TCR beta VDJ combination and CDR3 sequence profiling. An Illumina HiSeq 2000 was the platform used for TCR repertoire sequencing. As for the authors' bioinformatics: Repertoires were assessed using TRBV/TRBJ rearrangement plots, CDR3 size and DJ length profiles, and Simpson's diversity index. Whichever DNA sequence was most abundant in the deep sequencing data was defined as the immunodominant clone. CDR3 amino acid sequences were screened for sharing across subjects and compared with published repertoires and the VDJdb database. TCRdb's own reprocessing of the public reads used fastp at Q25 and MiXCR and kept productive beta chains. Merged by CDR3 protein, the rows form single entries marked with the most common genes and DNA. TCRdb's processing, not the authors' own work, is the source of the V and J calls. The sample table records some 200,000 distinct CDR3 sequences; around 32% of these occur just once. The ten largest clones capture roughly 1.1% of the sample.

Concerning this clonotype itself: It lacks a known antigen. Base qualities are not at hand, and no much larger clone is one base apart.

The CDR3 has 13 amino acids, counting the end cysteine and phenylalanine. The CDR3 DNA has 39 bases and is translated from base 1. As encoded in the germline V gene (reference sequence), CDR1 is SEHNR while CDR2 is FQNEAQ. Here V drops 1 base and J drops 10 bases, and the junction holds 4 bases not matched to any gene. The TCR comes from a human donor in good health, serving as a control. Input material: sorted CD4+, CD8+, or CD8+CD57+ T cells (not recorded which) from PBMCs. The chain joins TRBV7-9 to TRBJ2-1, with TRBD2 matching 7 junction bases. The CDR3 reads CASSLGRGLEQFF. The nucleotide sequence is TGTGCCAGCAGCTTAGGACGGGGACTAGAGCAGTTCTTC.